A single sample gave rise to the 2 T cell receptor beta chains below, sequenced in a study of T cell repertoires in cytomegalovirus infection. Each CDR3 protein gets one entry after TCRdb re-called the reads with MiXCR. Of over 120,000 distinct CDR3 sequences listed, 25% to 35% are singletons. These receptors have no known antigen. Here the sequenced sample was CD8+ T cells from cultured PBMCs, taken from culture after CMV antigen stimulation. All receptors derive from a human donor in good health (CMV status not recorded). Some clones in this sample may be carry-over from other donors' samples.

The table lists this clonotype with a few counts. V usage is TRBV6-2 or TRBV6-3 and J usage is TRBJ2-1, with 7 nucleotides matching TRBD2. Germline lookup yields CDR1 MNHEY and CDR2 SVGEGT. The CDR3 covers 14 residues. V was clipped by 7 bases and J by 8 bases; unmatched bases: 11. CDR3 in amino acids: CASNALASLDEQFF. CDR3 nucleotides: TGTGCCAGCAATGCACTAGCGTCTCTCGATGAGCAGTTCTTC.

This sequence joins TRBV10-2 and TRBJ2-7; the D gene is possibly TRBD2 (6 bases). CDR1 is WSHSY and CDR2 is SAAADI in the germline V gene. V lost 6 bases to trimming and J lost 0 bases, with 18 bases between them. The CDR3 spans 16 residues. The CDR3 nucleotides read TGCGCCAGCAGCCCCATGTGGGGGGTGTCCTCCTACGAGCAGTACTTC. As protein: CASSPMWGVSSYEQYF.